This record looks at one T cell receptor (beta chain) sequence and its context. Its antigen remains unknown. Some clones are missing from TCRdb's copy, which holds only in-frame ones; the method was immunoSEQ multiplex PCR. The sample lists some 130,000 clones; about 93% were seen once. The CDR3 spans 15 residues. Trimming took off 7 bases at V and 11 bases at J, with 23 bases between the two ends. From germline, CDR1 is SGHTA and CDR2 FQGNSA. These data are taken from a study of T cell responses to AZD1222 COVID-19 vaccine. General observations from the study: Among those given AZD1222, only six or seven were seropositive at baseline. Donors were mostly white British, more females; clonal diversity possibly underestimated. The study found vaccine-associated CD4 TCRs spanning spike, dominant at 160-218 and 743-854. Every sample of the repertoires postdated the peak T cell response.

The TCR sequence derives from an adult who received the AZD1222 COVID-19 vaccine. V and J are TRBV7-2 and TRBJ2-2; possibly TRBD2 for D (7 bases). The source material was peripheral blood, sampled 28 days after the second AZD1222 dose. For the CDR3, the DNA is TGTGCCAGCAAGGGAGGGGGGGTACGCTACGGAGAGCTGTTTTTT. Its translation: CASKGGGVRYGELFF.